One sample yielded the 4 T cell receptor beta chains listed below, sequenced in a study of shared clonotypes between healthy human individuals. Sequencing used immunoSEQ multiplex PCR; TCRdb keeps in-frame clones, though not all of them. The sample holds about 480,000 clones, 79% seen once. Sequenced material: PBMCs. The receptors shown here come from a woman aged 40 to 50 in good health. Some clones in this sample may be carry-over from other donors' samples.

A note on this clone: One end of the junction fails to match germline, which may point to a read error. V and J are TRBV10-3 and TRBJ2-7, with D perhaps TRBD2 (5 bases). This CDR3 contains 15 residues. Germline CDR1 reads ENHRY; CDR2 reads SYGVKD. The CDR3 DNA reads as TGTGCCAGCAGTCCGGGAACATCCTTCTCCTACGAGCAGTACTTC. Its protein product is CASSPGTSFSYEQYF.

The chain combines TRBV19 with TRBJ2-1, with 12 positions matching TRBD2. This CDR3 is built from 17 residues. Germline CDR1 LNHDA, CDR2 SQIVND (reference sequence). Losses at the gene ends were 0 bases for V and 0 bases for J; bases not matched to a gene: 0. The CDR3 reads CASSIEGLAGSYNEQFF. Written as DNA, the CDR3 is TGTGCCAGTAGTATAGAGGGACTAGCGGGCTCCTACAATGAGCAGTTCTTC.

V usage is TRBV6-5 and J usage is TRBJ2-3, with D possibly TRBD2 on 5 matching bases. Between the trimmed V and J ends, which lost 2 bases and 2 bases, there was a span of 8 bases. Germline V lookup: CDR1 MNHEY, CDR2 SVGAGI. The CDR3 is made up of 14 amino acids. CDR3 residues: CASSYNGLTDTQYF. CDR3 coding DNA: TGTGCCAGCAGTTACAACGGACTCACAGATACGCAGTATTTT.

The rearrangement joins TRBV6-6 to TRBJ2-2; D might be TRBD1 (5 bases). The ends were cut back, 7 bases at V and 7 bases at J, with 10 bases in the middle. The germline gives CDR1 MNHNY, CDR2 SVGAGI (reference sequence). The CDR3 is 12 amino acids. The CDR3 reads CASKLQGGELFF. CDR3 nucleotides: TGTGCCAGCAAACTCCAGGGCGGGGAGCTGTTTTTT.